The 26 T cell receptor beta chains below come from one sample, sequenced in a study of Ad26.COV2.S vaccination and SARS-CoV-2 variants. Treatment noted: roughly 20 received Ad26.COV2.S at low or high dose, single or two shots; a few received placebo; per-sample allocation not given. Repertoires come from day 63 after the first vaccine or placebo injection. Assay: immunoSEQ multiplex PCR; the TCRdb copy retains only in-frame clones and omits some. Among approximately 500,000 clones listed, approximately 90% were seen once. The material was peripheral blood, obtained in a trial of Ad26.COV2.S vaccine versus placebo. Receptors originate from a person aged 18-65 years who received the Ad26.COV2.S COVID-19 vaccine or a placebo.

The chain uses TRBV5-1 and TRBJ1-1; D is ambiguous. Trimming removed 1 base at V and 3 bases at J, with 10 bases between. The CDR3 extends over 14 amino acids. In germline, CDR1 is SGHRS, CDR2 YFSETQ. The CDR3 coding sequence is TGCGCCAGCAGCTTGCCGCGGTCGGACACTGAAGCTTTCTTT. Encoded protein: CASSLPRSDTEAFF.

The chain links TRBV4-3 to TRBJ2-5; 11 nucleotides align to TRBD1. Germline V gives CDR1 LGHNA, CDR2 YSLEER. CDR3 length equals 16 residues. After removal of 3 bases from V and 2 bases from J, the junction contained 5 bases not matched to a gene. The CDR3 is CASSQTDRGRQETQYF. The DNA for the CDR3 is TGCGCCAGCAGCCAGACGGACAGGGGGCGTCAAGAGACCCAGTACTTC.

This chain connects TRBV18 to TRBJ2-3; D is ambiguous. Trimming took off 0 bases at V and 3 bases at J, with 10 bases between the two ends. The V gene's germline CDR1 is KGHSH and CDR2 LQKENI. The CDR3 sequence is 15 residues long. The CDR3 coding sequence is TGTGCCAGCTCACCACCAGGGTTTGGAACAGATACGCAGTATTTT. This sequence encodes CASSPPGFGTDTQYF.

This chain uses TRBV18 with TRBJ1-5; D is undetermined. Germline values: CDR1 KGHSH, CDR2 LQKENI. The CDR3 spans 15 residues. V dropped 8 bases and J dropped 1 base, with 15 bases sitting between them. CDR3 nucleotides: TGTGCCAGCCTCCCCACGCCCGGGAGCAATCAGCCCCAGCATTTT. Its translation is CASLPTPGSNQPQHF.

This clone was seen only a few times. The rearrangement joins TRBV30 to TRBJ1-5; 9 nucleotides agree with TRBD1. CDR1 is GTSNPN, CDR2 SVGIG, per germline (reference sequence). Trimming cost V 0 bases and J 7 bases; bases outside gene matches: 1. The CDR3 covers 13 residues. DNA of the CDR3: TGTGCCTGGAGTGTAGGGACAGGGCAGCCCCAGCATTTT. Translation gives CAWSVGTGQPQHF.

The rearrangement uses TRBV28 and TRBJ1-4; D gene ambiguous. The V and J ends lost 4 bases and 6 bases respectively, with 3 bases between them. This CDR3 region has 11 residues. Germline V gives CDR1 MDHEN, CDR2 SYDVKM. For the CDR3, the DNA is TGTGCCAGCAGTTCCCATGAAAAACTGTTTTTT. Translated, it gives CASSSHEKLFF.

The chain is built from TRBV11-2 and TRBJ1-4; D is unresolved. The CDR3 consists of 16 residues. V was cut by 2 bases and J by 5 bases, with 15 bases left in between. Germline V lookup: CDR1 SGHAT, CDR2 FQNNGV. In nucleotides, the CDR3 is TGTGCCAGCAGCTTATTGAATGGAGGTGCGAATGAAAAACTGTTTTTT. The encoded protein is CASSLLNGGANEKLFF.

The CDR3 protein is CASSLFGRGRNTEAFF. CDR3 bases: TGTGCCAGCAGTTTATTTGGCAGGGGGCGGAACACTGAAGCTTTCTTT. This chain connects TRBV27 to TRBJ1-1, with 8 bases fitting TRBD1. The CDR3 spans 16 residues. Germline assignment: CDR1 MNHEY and CDR2 SMNVEV (reference sequence). V was clipped by 1 base and J by 1 base; unmatched bases: 5.

This chain connects TRBV9 to TRBJ2-7, with 8 nucleotides matching TRBD1. The germline V gene encodes CDR1 SGDLS and CDR2 YYNGEE. The CDR3 totals 14 residues. The V and J ends lost 5 bases and 2 bases, in that order; junction bases with no gene match: 6. The CDR3 here is CASSLGQGPYEQYF. As DNA, the CDR3 is TGTGCCAGCAGTCTAGGACAGGGTCCCTACGAGCAGTACTTC.

The chain is built from TRBV28 and TRBJ1-2; D is undetermined. The CDR3 is 11 residues long. Trimming took off 4 bases at V and 8 bases at J, with 8 bases between the two ends. The germline gives CDR1 MDHEN, CDR2 SYDVKM. DNA for the CDR3: TGTGCCAGCAGTTCTCTCGGGGGCTACACCTTC. Translating it yields CASSSLGGYTF.

The V gene is TRBV3-1 (or the pseudogene TRBV3-2), the J gene TRBJ1-2, with 7 bases that match TRBD1. Germline CDR1 is LGHDT and CDR2 is YNNKEL (reference sequence). V lost 7 bases to trimming and J lost 5 bases; unmatched junction nucleotides: 19. CDR3 size: 17 residues. The CDR3 nucleotides read TGTGCCAGCACCCGATGGAAAGGGCCCAGGGGGGAATATGGCTACACCTTC. It encodes CASTRWKGPRGEYGYTF.

CDR3 amino acids: CASSRTPGAETQYF. CDR3 in DNA: TGTGCCAGCAGCCGGACTCCAGGGGCAGAGACCCAGTACTTC. V and J are TRBV5-6 and TRBJ2-5, with D possibly being TRBD1 (6 bases). The V end lost 4 bases, the J end lost 4 bases, and 14 bases lay between the germline ends. CDR3 size: 14 residues. Germline V gene data show CDR1 as SGHDT and CDR2 as YYEEEE.

The rearrangement links TRBV3-1 (or the pseudogene TRBV3-2) to TRBJ1-2; 8 nucleotides match TRBD1. The germline CDR1 and CDR2 sequences are LGHDT and YNNKEL (reference sequence). Losses at the gene ends were 4 bases for V and 7 bases for J; bases not matched to a gene: 14. The CDR3 spans 16 residues. The CDR3 DNA reads TGTGCCAGCAGCCCCAAAACAGGGGGAAGGGAGAGTGGCTACACCTTC. Translating it yields CASSPKTGGRESGYTF.

The DNA of the CDR3 is TGTGCCGCCGGACAGATGAACACTGAAGCTTTCTTT. Its protein is CAAGQMNTEAFF. V is TRBV19 and J is TRBJ1-1, with D possibly being TRBD1 (6 bases). Trimming shortened V by 11 bases and J by 0 bases, and 10 bases separated the two germline ends. CDR3 size: 12 residues. CDR1 and CDR2 (germline): LNHDA, SQIVND (reference sequence).

The V call is TRBV5-6, the J call TRBJ1-2; D gene ambiguous. The CDR3 has 11 amino acids. Germline CDR1 is SGHDT and CDR2 is YYEEEE. Trimming removed 3 bases from V and 7 bases from J, with 7 bases in between. Here the CDR3 reads CASSSRGGYTF. DNA of the CDR3: TGTGCCAGCAGCTCGCGGGGTGGCTACACCTTC.

This clone was recorded a few times. The chain couples TRBV9 to TRBJ2-2; D gene uncertain. The CDR3 runs to 12 residues. In germline, CDR1 is SGDLS, CDR2 YYNGEE. Between the trimmed V and J ends, which lost 4 bases and 0 bases, there was a span of 1 base. CDR3: CASSTNTGELFF. The DNA for the CDR3 is TGTGCCAGCAGCACGAACACCGGGGAGCTGTTTTTT.

A word on this clone: With a far larger clone one base away, a read error is the likely cause. The V call is TRBV7-3, the J call TRBJ2-6; D ambiguous. Germline values: CDR1 SGHTA, CDR2 FQGTGA. CDR3 length: 12 residues. V was pared by 4 bases and J by 2 bases, with 0 bases between. The CDR3 reads CASSSGANVLTF. CDR3 nucleotide sequence: TGTGCCAGCAGCTCTGGGGCCAACGTCCTGACTTTC. Looking up the rest from reference TRBV7-3 and TRBJ2-6 gives the full variable domain: GAGVSQTPSNKVTEKGKYVELRCDPISGHTALYWYRQSLGQGPEFLIYFQGTGAADDSGLPNDRFFAVRPEGSVSTLKIQRTERGDSAVYLCASSSGANVLTFGAGSRLTVL.

This sequence joins TRBV24-1 and TRBJ1-6, with 7 nucleotides matching TRBD1. Unmatched junction bases numbered 1, after V lost 5 bases and J lost 4 bases. The germline V gene has CDR1 KGHDR and CDR2 SFDVKD. This CDR3 is 14 amino acids long. This CDR3 is CATSAGQYNSPLHF. The CDR3 DNA sequence: TGTGCCACCAGTGCGGGACAGTATAATTCACCCCTCCACTTT.

The rearrangement uses TRBV18 and TRBJ2-3, with D possibly TRBD1 on 6 matching bases. This CDR3 region has 19 residues. Germline CDR1 is KGHSH and CDR2 is LQKENI. V lost 3 bases and J 3 bases, leaving 25 bases between the germline ends. The CDR3 nucleotides read TGTGCCAGCTCACCTGTTTCAGGGGTTCGGTCATTCAAGACAGATACGCAGTATTTT. Its protein is CASSPVSGVRSFKTDTQYF.

This chain uses TRBV18 with TRBJ1-3; the D is unclear. Germline lookup yields CDR1 KGHSH and CDR2 LQKENI. V lost 3 bases, J lost 2 bases, and 14 bases lay in between. This CDR3 has 16 residues. CDR3 sequence: CASSPVRSSTGNTIYF. DNA for the CDR3: TGTGCCAGCTCACCGGTCAGATCCTCCACTGGAAACACCATATATTTT.

This clone was seen once. The chain has TRBV27 and TRBJ2-1; TRBD1 or TRBD2 may be the D gene (5 bases each). The CDR3 runs 13 residues. Trimming pared 6 bases from V and 6 bases from J, leaving 12 bases between. Per the germline V gene, CDR1 is MNHEY and CDR2 is SMNVEV (reference sequence). The CDR3 region has the DNA TGTGCCAGCAGCCGGGACCCCTCCAATGAGCAGTTCTTC. Translated, it gives CASSRDPSNEQFF.

This clone showed up just a few times. V usage is TRBV7-9 and J usage is TRBJ1-1, with D hard to call. V was clipped by 5 bases and J by 4 bases, with 14 bases between them. In germline, CDR1 is SEHNR, CDR2 FQNEAQ (reference sequence). The CDR3 is made up of 14 amino acids. CDR3 nucleotides: TGTGCCAGCAGCCCAACGGGCATGAGCACTGAAGCTTTCTTT. Translated, it gives CASSPTGMSTEAFF.

The chain links TRBV29-1 to TRBJ2-1; D is possibly TRBD1 (5 bases). The CDR3 spans 14 residues. Germline assignment: CDR1 SQVTM and CDR2 ANQGSEA. V dropped 3 bases and J dropped 2 bases, with 11 bases sitting between them. The CDR3 sequence: CSVEGRVTYNEQFF. CDR3 DNA: TGCAGCGTTGAGGGGCGCGTCACCTACAATGAGCAGTTCTTC.

The chain has TRBV4-3 and TRBJ2-7, with D tentatively TRBD1 or TRBD2 (5 bases each). V was cut by 0 bases and J by 4 bases, with 28 bases left in between. CDR1 and CDR2 (germline): LGHNA, YSLEER. This CDR3 has 20 amino acids. The chain's CDR3 is CASSQDFGSVGAPFLYEQYF. The CDR3, as DNA: TGCGCCAGCAGCCAAGATTTCGGGTCGGTCGGGGCCCCGTTCCTTTACGAGCAGTACTTC.

CDR3 coding DNA: TGCAGCGTTGATTCAGGGGGCGACGAGCAGTACTTC. Translated, it gives CSVDSGGDEQYF. The chain is built from TRBV29-1 and TRBJ2-7, with 8 nucleotides matching TRBD1. This CDR3 has 12 amino acids. V was pared by 3 bases and J by 5 bases, with 3 bases of the junction left unmatched. The germline V gene has CDR1 SQVTM and CDR2 ANQGSEA.

This clone was detected only a few times. This sequence joins TRBV30 and TRBJ1-5; tentatively, D is TRBD1 (5 bases). CDR1 is GTSNPN, CDR2 SVGIG, per germline (reference sequence). This CDR3 has 14 residues. Trimming took 0 bases from V and 6 from J, leaving 12 bases between them. DNA of the CDR3: TGTGCCTGGAGTGTCGGCAGGGACCTTCAGCCCCAGCATTTT. Translated: CAWSVGRDLQPQHF. Full variable domain (remainder filled in from reference TRBV30 and TRBJ1-5): SQTIHQWPATLVQPVGSPLSLECTVEGTSNPNLYWYRQAAGRGLQLLFYSVGIGQISSEVPQNLSASRPQDRQFILSSKKLLLSDSGFYLCAWSVGRDLQPQHFGDGTRLSIL.